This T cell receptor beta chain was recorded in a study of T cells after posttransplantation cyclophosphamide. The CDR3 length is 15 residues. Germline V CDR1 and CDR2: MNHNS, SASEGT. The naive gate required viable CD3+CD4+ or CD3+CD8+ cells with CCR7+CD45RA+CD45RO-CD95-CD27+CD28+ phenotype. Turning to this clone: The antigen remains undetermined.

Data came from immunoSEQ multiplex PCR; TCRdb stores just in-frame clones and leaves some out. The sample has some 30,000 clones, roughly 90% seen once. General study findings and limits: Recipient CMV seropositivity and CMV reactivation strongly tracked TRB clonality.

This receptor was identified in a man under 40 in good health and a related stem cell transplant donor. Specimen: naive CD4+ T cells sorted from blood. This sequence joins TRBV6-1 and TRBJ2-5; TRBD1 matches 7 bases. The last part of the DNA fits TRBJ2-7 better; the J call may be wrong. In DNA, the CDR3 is TGTGCCAGCAGTGTTGACAGGGCCCTCTCCTACGAGCAGTACTTC. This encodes CASSVDRALSYEQYF.